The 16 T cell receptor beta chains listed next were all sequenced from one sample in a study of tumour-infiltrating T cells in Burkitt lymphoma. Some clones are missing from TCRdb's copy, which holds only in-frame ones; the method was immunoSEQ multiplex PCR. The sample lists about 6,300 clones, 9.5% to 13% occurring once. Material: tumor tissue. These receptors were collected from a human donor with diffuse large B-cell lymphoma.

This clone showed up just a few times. The CDR3 reads CATSGALNTEAFF. The CDR3 nucleotides read TGTGCCACCTCAGGGGCCCTGAACACTGAAGCTTTCTTT. V usage is TRBV10-3 and J usage is TRBJ1-1, with D maybe TRBD1 (6 bases). Germline V lookup: CDR1 ENHRY, CDR2 SYGVKD. The CDR3 contains 13 residues. The V end was cut by 10 bases, the J end by 0 bases, with 12 bases between.

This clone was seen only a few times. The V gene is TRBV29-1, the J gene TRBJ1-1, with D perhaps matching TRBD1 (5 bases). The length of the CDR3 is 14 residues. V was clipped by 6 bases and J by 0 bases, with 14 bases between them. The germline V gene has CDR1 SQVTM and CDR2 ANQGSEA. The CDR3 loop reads CSVGYRSLNTEAFF. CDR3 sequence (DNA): TGCAGCGTCGGATACAGGTCTTTGAACACTGAAGCTTTCTTT.

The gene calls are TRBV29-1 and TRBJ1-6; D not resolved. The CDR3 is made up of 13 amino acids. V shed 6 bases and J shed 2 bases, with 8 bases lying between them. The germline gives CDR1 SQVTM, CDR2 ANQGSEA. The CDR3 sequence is CSVLPTYNSPLHF. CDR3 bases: TGCAGCGTCCTCCCTACCTATAATTCACCCCTCCACTTT.

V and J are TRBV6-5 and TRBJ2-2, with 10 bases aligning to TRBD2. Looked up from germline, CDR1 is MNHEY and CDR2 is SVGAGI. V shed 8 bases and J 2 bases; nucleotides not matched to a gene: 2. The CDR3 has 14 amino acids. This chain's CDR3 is CASLAGDNTGELFF. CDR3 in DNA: TGTGCCAGCCTAGCGGGGGACAACACCGGGGAGCTGTTTTTT.

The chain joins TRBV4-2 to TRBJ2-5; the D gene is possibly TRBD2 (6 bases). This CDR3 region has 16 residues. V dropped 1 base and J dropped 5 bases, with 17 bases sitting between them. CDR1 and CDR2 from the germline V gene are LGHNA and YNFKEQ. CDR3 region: CASSQAALLAGETQYF. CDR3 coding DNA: TGTGCCAGCAGCCAAGCTGCCTTACTAGCAGGGGAGACCCAGTACTTC.

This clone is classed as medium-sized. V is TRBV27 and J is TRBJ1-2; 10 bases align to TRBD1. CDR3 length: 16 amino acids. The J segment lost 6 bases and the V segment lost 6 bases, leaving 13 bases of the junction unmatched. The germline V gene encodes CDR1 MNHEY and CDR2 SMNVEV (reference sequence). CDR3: CASRNPGTGESDGYTF. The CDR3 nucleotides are TGTGCCAGCAGGAACCCCGGGACAGGGGAATCGGATGGCTACACCTTC.

CDR3 sequence reads: CASGMGADYNSPLHF. The CDR3 DNA reads TGTGCCAGCGGCATGGGGGCCGACTATAATTCACCCCTCCACTTT. The chain joins TRBV7-9 to TRBJ1-6; TRBD1 might be the D (6 bases). With 8 bases removed from V and 3 bases from J, the gap between germline ends came to 14 bases. Germline assignment: CDR1 SEHNR and CDR2 FQNEAQ (reference sequence). The CDR3 contains 15 residues. Drawing the rest from reference TRBV7-9 and TRBJ1-6, the complete variable domain is DTGVSQNPRHKITKRGQNVTFRCDPISEHNRLYWYRQTLGQGPEFLTYFQNEAQLEKSRLLSDRFSAERPKGSFSTLEIQRTEQGDSAMYLCASGMGADYNSPLHFGNGTRLTVT.

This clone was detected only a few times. CDR3 bases: TGTGCCAGTAGTCCAATAGTGGGGGAGCAGTTCTTC. Translated: CASSPIVGEQFF. The chain recombines TRBV19 with TRBJ2-1, with D unresolved. The CDR3 totals 12 residues. V was shortened by 5 bases and J by 10 bases, with 12 bases between the two germline ends. The germline CDR1 and CDR2 sequences are LNHDA and SQIVND (reference sequence).

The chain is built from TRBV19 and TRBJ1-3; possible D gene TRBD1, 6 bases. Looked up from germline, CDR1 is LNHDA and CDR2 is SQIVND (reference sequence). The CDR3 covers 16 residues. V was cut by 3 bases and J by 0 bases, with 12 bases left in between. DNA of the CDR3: TGTGCCAGTAGTATCTCACAGGGCCACTCTGGAAACACCATATATTTT. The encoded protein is CASSISQGHSGNTIYF.

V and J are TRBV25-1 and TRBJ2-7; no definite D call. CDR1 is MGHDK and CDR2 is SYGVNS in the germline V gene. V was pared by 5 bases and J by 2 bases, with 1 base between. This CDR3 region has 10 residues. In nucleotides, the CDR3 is TGTGCCAGCAGTACCTACGAGCAGTACTTC. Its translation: CASSTYEQYF.

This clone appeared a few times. DNA of the CDR3: TGTGCCAGCAGTGAAGGGCGGGGATATTACGAGCAGTACTTC. Its translation is CASSEGRGYYEQYF. This chain links TRBV2 with TRBJ2-7; D is perhaps TRBD2 (6 bases). CDR3 size: 14 residues. CDR1 and CDR2 (germline): SNHLY, FYNNEI. Trimming stripped 1 base from V and 4 bases from J, with 11 bases between.

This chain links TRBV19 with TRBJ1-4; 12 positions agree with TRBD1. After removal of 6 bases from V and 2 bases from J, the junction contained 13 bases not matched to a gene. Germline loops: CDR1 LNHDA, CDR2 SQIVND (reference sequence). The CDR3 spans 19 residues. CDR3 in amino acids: CASSGTGTGGRRTNEKLFF. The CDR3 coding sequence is TGTGCCAGTAGCGGAACGGGGACAGGGGGCCGCAGGACTAATGAAAAACTGTTTTTT.

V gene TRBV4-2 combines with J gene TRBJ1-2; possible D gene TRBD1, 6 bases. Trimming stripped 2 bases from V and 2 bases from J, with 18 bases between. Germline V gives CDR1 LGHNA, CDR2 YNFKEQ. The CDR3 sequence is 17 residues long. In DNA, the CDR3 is TGTGCCAGCAGCCAACCCCTTAGACAACAGGGCAACTATGGCTACACCTTC. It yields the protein CASSQPLRQQGNYGYTF.

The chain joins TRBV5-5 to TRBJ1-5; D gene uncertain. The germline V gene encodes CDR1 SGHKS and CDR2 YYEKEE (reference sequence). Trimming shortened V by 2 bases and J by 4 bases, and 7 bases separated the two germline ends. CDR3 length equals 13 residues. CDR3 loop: CASSLNNNQPQHF. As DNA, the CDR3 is TGTGCCAGCAGCTTAAACAATAATCAGCCCCAGCATTTT.

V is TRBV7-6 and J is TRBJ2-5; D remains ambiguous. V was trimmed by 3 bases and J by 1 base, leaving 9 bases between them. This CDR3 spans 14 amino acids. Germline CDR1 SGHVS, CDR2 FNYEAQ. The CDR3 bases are TGTGCCAGCAGCTTTTCGGGCGGCCAAGAGACCCAGTACTTC. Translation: CASSFSGGQETQYF.

This CDR3 reads CASREDTQYF. The CDR3 DNA is TGTGCCTCCCGGGAAGATACGCAGTATTTT. The chain has TRBV7-2 and TRBJ2-3; possible D gene TRBD2, 5 bases. This CDR3 has 10 residues. Germline V gene lookup returns CDR1 SGHTA and CDR2 FQGNSA. The V end was cut by 11 bases, the J end by 5 bases, with 8 bases between.